Here is one T cell receptor beta chain with its context. An end of the junction differs from the germline gene, which may be a read error. The sample has other DNA sequences that encode this CDR3 too. This entry belongs to a study of shared clonotypes between healthy human individuals. The CDR3 runs to 14 residues. CDR1 is SGHTA and CDR2 is FQGTGA in the germline V gene. Some clones are missing from TCRdb's copy, which holds only in-frame ones; the method was immunoSEQ multiplex PCR. The sample includes more than 850,000 clones, around 78% seen only once; the top ten take 0.5% to 0.6%. This sequence joins TRBV7-3 and TRBJ1-2; 9 bases match TRBD1. The specimen sequenced was memory CD4+ T cells from PBMCs. The subset denotes: CD45RA-negative fraction. This clonotype originated in a man younger than 30 in good health. Some clones in this sample may be carry-over from other donors' samples. CDR3 loop: CASSLGTGNYGYTF. DNA of the CDR3: TGTGCCAGTAGCTTAGGGACAGGGAACTATGGCTACACCTTC.